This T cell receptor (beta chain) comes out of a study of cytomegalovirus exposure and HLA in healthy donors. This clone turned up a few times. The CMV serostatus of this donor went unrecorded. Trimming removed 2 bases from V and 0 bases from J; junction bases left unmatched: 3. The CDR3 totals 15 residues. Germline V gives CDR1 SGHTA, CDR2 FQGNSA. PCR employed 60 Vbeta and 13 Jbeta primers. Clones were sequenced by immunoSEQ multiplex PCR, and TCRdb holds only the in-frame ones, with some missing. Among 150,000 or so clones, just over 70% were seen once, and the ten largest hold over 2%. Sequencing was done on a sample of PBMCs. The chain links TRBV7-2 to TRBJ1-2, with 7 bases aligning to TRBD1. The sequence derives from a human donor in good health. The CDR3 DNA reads TGTGCCAGCAGCTTAATGCAGGGGGCTAACTATGGCTACACCTTC. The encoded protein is CASSLMQGANYGYTF. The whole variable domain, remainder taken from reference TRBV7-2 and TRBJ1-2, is GAGVSQSPSNKVTEKGKDVELRCDPISGHTALYWYRQSLGQGLEFLIYFQGNSAPDKSGLPSDRFSAERTGGSVSTLTIQRTQQEDSAVYLCASSLMQGANYGYTFGSGTRLTVV.